The TCR beta chain under discussion was sequenced for a study of shared clonotypes between healthy human individuals. Overall study results and limits: Measured sharing among donors was expected to vary with sequencing depth.

A remark on this clone: The antigen is not known.

Sequencing was performed with immunoSEQ multiplex PCR; in TCRdb, only in-frame clones are kept and a portion is missing. The repertoire holds approximately 2,300,000 clones, about nine tenths seen once, with more than 0.35% in the top ten. Source material: naive CD4+ T cells from PBMCs. Sample subset: CD45RA+ positively selected. The clonotype comes from a man between 18 and 29 years old in good health. Some clones in this sample may be carry-over from other donors' samples.

CDR3 nucleotides: TGTGCCAGCCTCCCCCGCCCGGGACATCCCTCCTACAATGAGCAGTTCTTC. The encoded protein is CASLPRPGHPSYNEQFF. The chain uses TRBV28 and TRBJ2-1; a weak D match, TRBD1 (6 bases). The length of the CDR3 is 17 residues. CDR1 and CDR2 (germline): MDHEN, SYDVKM. V was shortened by 8 bases and J by 0 bases, with 20 bases between the two germline ends. The full variable domain, with the rest looked up from reference TRBV28 and TRBJ2-1, is DVKVTQSSRYLVKRTGEKVFLECVQDMDHENMFWYRQDPGLGLRLIYFSYDVKMKEKGDIPEGYSVSREKKERFSLILESASTNQTSMYLCASLPRPGHPSYNEQFFGPGTRLTVL.